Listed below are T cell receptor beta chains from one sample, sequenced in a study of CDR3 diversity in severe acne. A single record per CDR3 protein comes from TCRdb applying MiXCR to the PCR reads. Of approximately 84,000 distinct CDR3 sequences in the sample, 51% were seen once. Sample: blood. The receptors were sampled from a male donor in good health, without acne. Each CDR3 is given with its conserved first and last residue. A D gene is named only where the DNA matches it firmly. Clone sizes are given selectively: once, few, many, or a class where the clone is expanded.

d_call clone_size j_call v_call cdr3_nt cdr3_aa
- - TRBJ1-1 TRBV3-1 TGTGCCGGCAGCCACCAAGGACGGAGGGGCACTGAAGCTTTCTTT CAGSHQGRRGTEAFF
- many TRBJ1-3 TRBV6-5 TGTGCCAGCAGTTACTCGTCAGTCTCTGGAAACACCATATATTTT CASSYSSVSGNTIYF
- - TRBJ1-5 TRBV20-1 TGCAGTGCTGGAAGTTTGACCCGGCAGGATAGCAATCAGCCCCAGCATTTT CSAGSLTRQDSNQPQHF
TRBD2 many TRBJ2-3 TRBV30 TGTGCCTGGAGTCGGGGACTAGCGGGAGGGCCAGGAGATACGCAGTATTTT CAWSRGLAGGPGDTQYF
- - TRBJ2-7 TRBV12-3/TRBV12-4 TGTGCCAGCAGTTTGCGGAACGAGCAGTACTTC CASSLRNEQYF
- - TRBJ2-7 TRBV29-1 TGCAGCGTCCTGGGATTTTTCTACGAGCAGTACTTC CSVLGFFYEQYF
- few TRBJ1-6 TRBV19 TGTGCCAGTAGCGACGCAGGTTATAATTCACCCCTCCACTTT CASSDAGYNSPLHF
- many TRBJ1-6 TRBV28 TGTGCCAGCAGCCCCGACGGGGGTTCACCCCTCCACTTT CASSPDGGSPLHF
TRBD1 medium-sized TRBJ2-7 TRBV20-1 TGCAGTGCTAGTGGAGGACAGGGACCTACCTACGAGCAGTACTTC CSASGGQGPTYEQYF
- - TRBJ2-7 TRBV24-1 TGTGCCACCAGTGACCGTGTGCTGGGGGAGCTGTACTTC CATSDRVLGELYF
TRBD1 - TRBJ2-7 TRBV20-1 TGCAGTGCCCCCTGGGACAGGGCACTCTACGAGCAGTACTTC CSAPWDRALYEQYF
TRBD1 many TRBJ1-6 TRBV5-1 TGCGCCAGCAGCCCCCGCCAGGGGACAGGGGATTTAAATGATTCACCCCTCCACTTT CASSPRQGTGDLNDSPLHF
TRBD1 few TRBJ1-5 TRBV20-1 TGCAGTGCTAGAGATGCTGGGACAGAGAATCAGCCCCAGCATTTT CSARDAGTENQPQHF
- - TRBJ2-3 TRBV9 TGTGCCAGCAGCTTCTCCGGGCCCACAGATACGCAGTATTTT CASSFSGPTDTQYF
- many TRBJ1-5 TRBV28 TGTGCCAGCAGTTCTTTCGGCAATCAGCCCCAGCATTTT CASSSFGNQPQHF
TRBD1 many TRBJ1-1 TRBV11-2 TGTGCCAGCAGCTTAGGCGACAGGGGTGAAGCTTTCTTT CASSLGDRGEAFF
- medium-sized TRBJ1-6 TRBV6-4 TGTGCCAGCAGTGACTCGGATTCCTATAATTCACCCCTCCACTTT CASSDSDSYNSPLHF
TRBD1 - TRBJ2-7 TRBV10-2 TGCGCCAGCAGTGTTTCCGGGACAGGGTCCTCCTACGAGCAGTACTTC CASSVSGTGSSYEQYF
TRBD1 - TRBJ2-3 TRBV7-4 TGTGCCAGCAGCTCCCAGGGGGCCTGCGCAGATACGCAGTATTTT CASSSQGACADTQYF
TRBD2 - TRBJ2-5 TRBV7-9 TGTGCCAGCAGCTTAGCTAGGGCTAGCGGGATAACCCAGTACTTC CASSLARASGITQYF
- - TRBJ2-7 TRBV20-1 TGCAGCACCAGGGACTCCTCCTACGAGCAGTACTTC CSTRDSSYEQYF
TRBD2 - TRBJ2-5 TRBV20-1 TGCAGTGCTATAGCGGGGGGGGACCAAGAGACCCAGTACTTC CSAIAGGDQETQYF
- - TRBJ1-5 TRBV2 TGTGCCAGCAGGCTAACAGGCCAAAATCAGCCCCAGCATTTT CASRLTGQNQPQHF
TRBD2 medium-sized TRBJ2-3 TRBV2 TGTGCCAGCAGACAAGGACTAGCGGGATTCACAGATACGCAGTATTTT CASRQGLAGFTDTQYF
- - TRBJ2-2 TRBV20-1 TGCAGTGCTAGTCCCGGGCAGCTGTTTTTT CSASPGQLFF
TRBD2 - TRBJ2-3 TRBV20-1 TGCAGTGCTAGGTTGACTAGCGGGGGGCCACCCGGAGATACGCAGTATTTT CSARLTSGGPPGDTQYF
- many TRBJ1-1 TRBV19 TGTGCCAGTAGTACGGGGACTGAAGCTTTCTTT CASSTGTEAFF
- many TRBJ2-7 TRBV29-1 TGCAGCGTTACCACCTCCATGTCCTACGAGCAGTACTTC CSVTTSMSYEQYF
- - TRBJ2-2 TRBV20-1 TGCAGTGCCACCAGTGATCCGACGGTGAACACCGGGGAGCTGTTTTTT CSATSDPTVNTGELFF
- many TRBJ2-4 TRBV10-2 TGCGCCAGCAGTACGGCCAAAAACATTCAGTACTTC CASSTAKNIQYF
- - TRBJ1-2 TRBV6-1 TGTGCCATCAGGAAAGACAGGAACCTCTATGGCTACACCTTC CAIRKDRNLYGYTF
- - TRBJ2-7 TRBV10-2 TGCGCCAGCAGGGCGAAGGGCATCCTACCTTCCTACGAGCAGTACTTC CASRAKGILPSYEQYF
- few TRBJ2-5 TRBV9 TGTGCCAGCAGCGAGGAGAATAAAGAGACCCAGTACTTC CASSEENKETQYF
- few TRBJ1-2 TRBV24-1 TGTGCCACCAGCAACAGGGATAACTATGGCTACACCTTC CATSNRDNYGYTF
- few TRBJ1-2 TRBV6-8 TGTGCCAGCAGTGAAGTGGGGGGTTACACCTTC CASSEVGGYTF
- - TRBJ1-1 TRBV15 TGTGCCACCAGCGCCCAGGCCGGGGGGGTCACTGAAGCTTTCTTT CATSAQAGGVTEAFF
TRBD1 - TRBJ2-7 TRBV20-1 TGCAGTGCCTCATACCCGGACAGGGGGGGCTACGAGCAGTACTTC CSASYPDRGGYEQYF
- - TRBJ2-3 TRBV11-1 TGTGCCAGCAGCTTATCGGTGGATACGCAGTATTTT CASSLSVDTQYF
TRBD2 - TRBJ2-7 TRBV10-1 TGCGCCAGCAGTGAGGTCCTAGCGGGGGGGCCAGGCGAGCAGTACTTC CASSEVLAGGPGEQYF
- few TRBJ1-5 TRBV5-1 TGCGCCAGCAGCCTGACGACGGAGACGCCCCAGCATTTT CASSLTTETPQHF
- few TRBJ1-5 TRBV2 TGTGCCAGCAGTGAAAGGGGGTATAGCAATCAGCCCCAGCATTTT CASSERGYSNQPQHF
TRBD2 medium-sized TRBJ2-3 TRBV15 TGTGCCACCAGCGGCAGACTAGCGGGGTCCACAGATACGCAGTATTTT CATSGRLAGSTDTQYF